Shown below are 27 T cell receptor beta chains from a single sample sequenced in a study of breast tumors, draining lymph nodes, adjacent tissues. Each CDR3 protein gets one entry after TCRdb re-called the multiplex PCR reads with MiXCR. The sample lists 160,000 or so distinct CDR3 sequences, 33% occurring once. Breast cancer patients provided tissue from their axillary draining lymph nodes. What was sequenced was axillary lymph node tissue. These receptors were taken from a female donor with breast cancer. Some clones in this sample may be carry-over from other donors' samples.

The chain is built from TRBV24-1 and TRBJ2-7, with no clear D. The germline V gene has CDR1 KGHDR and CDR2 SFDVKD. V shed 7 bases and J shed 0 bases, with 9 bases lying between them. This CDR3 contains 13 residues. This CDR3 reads CATSRAASYEQYF. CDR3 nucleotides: TGTGCCACCAGCCGGGCGGCCTCCTACGAGCAGTACTTC.

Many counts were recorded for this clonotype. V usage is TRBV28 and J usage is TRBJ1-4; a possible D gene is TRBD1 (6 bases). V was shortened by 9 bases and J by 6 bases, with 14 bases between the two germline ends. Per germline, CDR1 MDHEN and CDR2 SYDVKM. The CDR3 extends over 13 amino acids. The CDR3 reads CASGGTPYEKLFF. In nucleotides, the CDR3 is TGTGCCAGTGGCGGGACACCTTATGAAAAACTGTTTTTT.

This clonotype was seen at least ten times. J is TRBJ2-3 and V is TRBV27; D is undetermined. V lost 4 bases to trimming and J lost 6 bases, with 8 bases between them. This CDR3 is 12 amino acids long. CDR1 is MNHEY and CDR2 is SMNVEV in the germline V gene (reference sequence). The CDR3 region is CASSSRSDTQYF. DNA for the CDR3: TGTGCCAGCAGTTCGAGATCCGATACGCAGTATTTT.

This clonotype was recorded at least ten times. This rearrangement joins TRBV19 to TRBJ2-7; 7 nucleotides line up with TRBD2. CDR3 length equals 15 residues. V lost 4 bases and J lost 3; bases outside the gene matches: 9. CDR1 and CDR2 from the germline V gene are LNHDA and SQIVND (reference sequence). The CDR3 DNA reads TGTGCCAGTAGTACCTCCGGACTAGGAAGCTACGAGCAGTACTTC. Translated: CASSTSGLGSYEQYF.

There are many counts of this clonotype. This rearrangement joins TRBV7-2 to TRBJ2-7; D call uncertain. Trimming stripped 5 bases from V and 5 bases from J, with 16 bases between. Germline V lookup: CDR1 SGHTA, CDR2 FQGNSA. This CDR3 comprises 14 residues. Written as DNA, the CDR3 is TGTGCCAGCAGCCGAGCGTTAGACACCAACGAGCAGTACTTC. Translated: CASSRALDTNEQYF.

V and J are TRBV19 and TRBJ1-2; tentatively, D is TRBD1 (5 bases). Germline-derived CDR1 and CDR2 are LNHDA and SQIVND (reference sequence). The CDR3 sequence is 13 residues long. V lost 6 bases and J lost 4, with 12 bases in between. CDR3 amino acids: CASRNTGPYGYTF. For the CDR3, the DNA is TGTGCCAGTAGGAACACGGGACCCTATGGCTACACCTTC.

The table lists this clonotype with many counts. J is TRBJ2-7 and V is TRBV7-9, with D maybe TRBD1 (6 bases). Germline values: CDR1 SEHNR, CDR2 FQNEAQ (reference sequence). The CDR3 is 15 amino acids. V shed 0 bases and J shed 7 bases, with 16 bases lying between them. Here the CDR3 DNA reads TGTGCCAGCAGCTTAGCACGAGCAGGGGTGGGGGAGCAGTACTTC. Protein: CASSLARAGVGEQYF.

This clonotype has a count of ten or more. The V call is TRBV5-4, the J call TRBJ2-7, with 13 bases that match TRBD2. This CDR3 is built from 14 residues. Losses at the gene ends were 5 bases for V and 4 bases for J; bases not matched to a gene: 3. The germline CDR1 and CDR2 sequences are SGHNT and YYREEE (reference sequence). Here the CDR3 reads CASSPTSGRYEQYF. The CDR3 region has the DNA TGTGCCAGCAGTCCGACTAGCGGGAGGTACGAGCAGTACTTC.

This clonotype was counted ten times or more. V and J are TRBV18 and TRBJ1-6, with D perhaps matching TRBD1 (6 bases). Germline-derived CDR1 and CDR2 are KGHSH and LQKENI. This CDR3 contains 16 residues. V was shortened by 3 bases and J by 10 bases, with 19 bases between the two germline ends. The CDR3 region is CASSPLGGRGGSPLHF. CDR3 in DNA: TGTGCCAGCTCACCCCTCGGGGGCAGGGGTGGATCACCCCTCCACTTT. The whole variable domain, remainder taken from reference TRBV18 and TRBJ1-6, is NAGVMQNPRHLVRRRGQEARLRCSPMKGHSHVYWYRQLPEEGLKFMVYLQKENIIDESGMPKERFSAEFPKEGPSILRIQQVVRGDSAAYFCASSPLGGRGGSPLHFGNGTRLTVT.

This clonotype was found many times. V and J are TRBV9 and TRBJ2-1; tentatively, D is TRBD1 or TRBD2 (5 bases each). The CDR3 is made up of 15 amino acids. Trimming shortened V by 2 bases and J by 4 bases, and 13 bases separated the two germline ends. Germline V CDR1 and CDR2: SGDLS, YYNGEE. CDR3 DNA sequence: TGTGCCAGCAGCGTGTACGGGGCTTTTTACAATGAGCAGTTCTTC. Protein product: CASSVYGAFYNEQFF. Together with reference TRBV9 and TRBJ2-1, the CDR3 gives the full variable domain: DSGVTQTPKHLITATGQRVTLRCSPRSGDLSVYWYQQSLDQGLQFLIQYYNGEERAKGNILERFSAQQFPDLHSELNLSSLELGDSALYFCASSVYGAFYNEQFFGPGTRLTVL.

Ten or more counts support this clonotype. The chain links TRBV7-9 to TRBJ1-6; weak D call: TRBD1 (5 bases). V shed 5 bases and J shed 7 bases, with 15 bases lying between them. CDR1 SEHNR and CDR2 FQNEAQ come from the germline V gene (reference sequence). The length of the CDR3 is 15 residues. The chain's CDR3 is CASSPAAGLNSPLHF. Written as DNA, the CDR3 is TGTGCCAGCAGCCCTGCAGCAGGGCTCAATTCACCCCTCCACTTT.

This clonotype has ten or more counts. CDR3 protein: CSASPGSDRYTF. The CDR3 DNA follows: TGCAGTGCTAGCCCGGGATCGGATCGCTACACCTTC. This chain uses TRBV20-1 with TRBJ1-2; D remains unclear. The CDR3 totals 12 residues. Trimming cost V 3 bases and J 9 bases, with 14 bases left between them. The germline V gene encodes CDR1 DFQATT and CDR2 SNEGSKA (reference sequence).

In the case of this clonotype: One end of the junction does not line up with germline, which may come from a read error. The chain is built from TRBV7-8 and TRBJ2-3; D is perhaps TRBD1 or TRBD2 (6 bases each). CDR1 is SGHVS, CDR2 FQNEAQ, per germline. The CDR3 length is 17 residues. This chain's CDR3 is CASSHWGAENPTDPQYF. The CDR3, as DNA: TGCGCCAGCAGCCACTGGGGGGCGGAAAACCCCACAGATCCGCAGTATTTT.

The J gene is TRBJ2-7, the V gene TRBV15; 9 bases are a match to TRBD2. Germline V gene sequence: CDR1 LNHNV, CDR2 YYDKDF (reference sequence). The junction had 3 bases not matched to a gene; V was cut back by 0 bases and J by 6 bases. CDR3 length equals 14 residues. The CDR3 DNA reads TGTGCCACCAGCAGAGATGGCGGGGGGGGCGAGCAGTACTTC. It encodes CATSRDGGGGEQYF.

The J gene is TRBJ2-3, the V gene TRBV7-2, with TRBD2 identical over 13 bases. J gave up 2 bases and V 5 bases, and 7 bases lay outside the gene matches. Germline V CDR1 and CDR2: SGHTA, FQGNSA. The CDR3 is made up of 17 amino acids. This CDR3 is CASSMRTSGGLTDTQYF. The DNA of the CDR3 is TGTGCCAGCAGCATGCGGACTAGCGGGGGCCTCACAGATACGCAGTATTTT.

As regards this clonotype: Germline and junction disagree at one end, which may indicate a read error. The DNA for the CDR3 is TGTGCCAGCAGTTCACTCAGCGGGAGGAGGGTTCTCGAGCGGTACTTC. It yields the protein CASSSLSGRRVLERYF. This chain connects TRBV6-5 to TRBJ2-7; the match to TRBD2 covers 9 bases. This CDR3 region has 16 residues. Germline V gene sequence: CDR1 MNHEY, CDR2 SVGAGI.

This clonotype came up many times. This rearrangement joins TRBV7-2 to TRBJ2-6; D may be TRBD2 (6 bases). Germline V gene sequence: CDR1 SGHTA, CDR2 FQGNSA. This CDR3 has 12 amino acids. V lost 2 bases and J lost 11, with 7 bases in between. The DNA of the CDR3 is TGTGCCAGCAGCTTATCGGGGGACGTCCTGACTTTC. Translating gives CASSLSGDVLTF.

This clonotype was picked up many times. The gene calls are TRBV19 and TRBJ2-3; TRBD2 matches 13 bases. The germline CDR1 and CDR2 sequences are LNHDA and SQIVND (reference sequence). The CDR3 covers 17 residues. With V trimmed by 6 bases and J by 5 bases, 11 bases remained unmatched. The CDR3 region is CASSYGLAGVVGDTQYF. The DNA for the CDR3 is TGTGCCAGTAGCTATGGACTAGCGGGAGTCGTCGGAGATACGCAGTATTTT.

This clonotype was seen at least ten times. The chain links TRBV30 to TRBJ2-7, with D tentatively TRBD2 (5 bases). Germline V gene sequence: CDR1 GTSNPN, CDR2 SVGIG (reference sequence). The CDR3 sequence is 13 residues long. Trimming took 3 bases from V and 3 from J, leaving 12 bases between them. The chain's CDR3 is CAWSRERYYEQYF. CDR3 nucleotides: TGTGCCTGGAGCCGGGAACGATACTACGAGCAGTACTTC.

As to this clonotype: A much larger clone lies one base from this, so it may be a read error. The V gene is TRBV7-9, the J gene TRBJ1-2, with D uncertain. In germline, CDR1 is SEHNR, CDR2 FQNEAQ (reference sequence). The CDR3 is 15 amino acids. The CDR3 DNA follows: TGTGCCAGCAGCTTAGCAGGAAGCCCTAACTATGGCTACCCCTTC. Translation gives CASSLAGSPNYGYPF.

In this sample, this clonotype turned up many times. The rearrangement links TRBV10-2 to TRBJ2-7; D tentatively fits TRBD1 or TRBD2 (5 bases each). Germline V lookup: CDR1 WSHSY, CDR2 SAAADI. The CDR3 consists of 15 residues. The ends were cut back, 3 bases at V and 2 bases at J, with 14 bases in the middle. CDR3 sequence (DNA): TGCGCCAGCAGTGATAGAGGGGTCCTAACCTACGAGCAGTACTTC. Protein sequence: CASSDRGVLTYEQYF.

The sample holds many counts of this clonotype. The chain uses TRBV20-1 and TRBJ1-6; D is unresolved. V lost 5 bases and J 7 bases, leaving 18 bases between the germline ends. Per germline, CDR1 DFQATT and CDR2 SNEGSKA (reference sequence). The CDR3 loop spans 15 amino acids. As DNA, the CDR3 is TGCAGTGCTCCAACACCTGGTGGCAGGAATTCACCCCTCCACTTT. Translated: CSAPTPGGRNSPLHF.

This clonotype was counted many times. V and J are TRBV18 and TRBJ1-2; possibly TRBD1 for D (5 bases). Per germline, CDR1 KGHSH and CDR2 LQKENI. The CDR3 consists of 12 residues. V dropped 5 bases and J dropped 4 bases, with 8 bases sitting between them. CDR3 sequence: CASSLDTYGYTF. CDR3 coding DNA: TGTGCCAGCTCATTGGACACCTATGGCTACACCTTC.

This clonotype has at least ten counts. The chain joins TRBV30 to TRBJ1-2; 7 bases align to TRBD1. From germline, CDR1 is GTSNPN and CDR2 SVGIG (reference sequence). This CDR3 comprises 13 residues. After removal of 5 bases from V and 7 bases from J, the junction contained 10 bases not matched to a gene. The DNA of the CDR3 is TGTGCCTGGGCTCAACAGGGGCTCGGTGGCTACACCTTC. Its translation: CAWAQQGLGGYTF.

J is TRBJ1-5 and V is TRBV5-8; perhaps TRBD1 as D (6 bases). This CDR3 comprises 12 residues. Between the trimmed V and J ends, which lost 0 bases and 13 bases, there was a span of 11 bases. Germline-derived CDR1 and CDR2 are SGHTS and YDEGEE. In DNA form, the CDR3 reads TGTGCCAGCAGCTTGGCAGGGGACACTCAGCATTTT. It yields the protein CASSLAGDTQHF.

The CDR3 here is CASSSGLAGSYEQYF. Written as DNA, the CDR3 is TGTGCCAGCAGTTCGGGACTAGCGGGCTCCTACGAGCAGTACTTC. This chain joins TRBV6-2 or TRBV6-3 and TRBJ2-7; TRBD2 aligns across 12 bases. CDR3 length: 15 residues. With 4 bases clipped from V and 0 bases from J, the junction kept 1 base outside the gene matches. Per germline, CDR1 MNHEY and CDR2 SVGEGT.

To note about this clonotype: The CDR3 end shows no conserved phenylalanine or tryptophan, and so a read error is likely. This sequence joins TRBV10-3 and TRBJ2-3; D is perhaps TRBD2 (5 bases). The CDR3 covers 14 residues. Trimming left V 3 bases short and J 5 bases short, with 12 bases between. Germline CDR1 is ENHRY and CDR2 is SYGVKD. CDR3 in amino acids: CAISDRGFEDTQYL. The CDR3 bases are TGTGCCATCAGTGATAGAGGGTTCGAAGATACGCAGTATTTA.